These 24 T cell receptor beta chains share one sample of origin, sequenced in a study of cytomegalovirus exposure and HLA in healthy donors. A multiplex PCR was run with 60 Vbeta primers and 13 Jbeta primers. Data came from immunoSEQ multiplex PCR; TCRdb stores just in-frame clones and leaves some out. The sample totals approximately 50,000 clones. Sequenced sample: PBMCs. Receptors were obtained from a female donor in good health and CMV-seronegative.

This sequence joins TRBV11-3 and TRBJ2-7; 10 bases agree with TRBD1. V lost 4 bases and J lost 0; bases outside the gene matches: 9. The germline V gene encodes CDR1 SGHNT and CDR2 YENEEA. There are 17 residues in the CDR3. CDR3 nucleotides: TGTGCCAGCAGCTCACCCGGGACAGGGGACCACTCCTACGAGCAGTACTTC. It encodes CASSSPGTGDHSYEQYF.

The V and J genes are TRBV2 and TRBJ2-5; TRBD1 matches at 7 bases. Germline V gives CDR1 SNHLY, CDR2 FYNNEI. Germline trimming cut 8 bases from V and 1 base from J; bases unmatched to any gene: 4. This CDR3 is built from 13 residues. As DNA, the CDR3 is TGTGCCAGCCGGGGACAGCCCCAAGAGACCCAGTACTTC. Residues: CASRGQPQETQYF.

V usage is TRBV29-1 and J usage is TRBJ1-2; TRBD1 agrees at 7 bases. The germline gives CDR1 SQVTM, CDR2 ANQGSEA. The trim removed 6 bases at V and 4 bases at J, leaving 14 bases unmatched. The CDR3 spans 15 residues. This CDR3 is CSVPPGTGAGYGYTF. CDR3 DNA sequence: TGCAGCGTGCCCCCCGGCACAGGGGCTGGCTATGGCTACACCTTC.

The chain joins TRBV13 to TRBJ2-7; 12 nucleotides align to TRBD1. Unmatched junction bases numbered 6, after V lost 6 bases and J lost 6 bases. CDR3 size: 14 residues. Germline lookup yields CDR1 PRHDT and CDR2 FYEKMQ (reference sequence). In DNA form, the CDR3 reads TGTGCCAGCAGTTCTGGGACAGGGGGCTTCGAGCAGTACTTC. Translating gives CASSSGTGGFEQYF.

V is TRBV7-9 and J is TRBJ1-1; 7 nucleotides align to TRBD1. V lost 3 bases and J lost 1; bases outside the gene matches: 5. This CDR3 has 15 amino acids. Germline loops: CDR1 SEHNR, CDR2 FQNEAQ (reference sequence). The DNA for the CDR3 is TGTGCCAGCAGCTTGGGTGACAGGGCGAACACTGAAGCTTTCTTT. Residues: CASSLGDRANTEAFF.

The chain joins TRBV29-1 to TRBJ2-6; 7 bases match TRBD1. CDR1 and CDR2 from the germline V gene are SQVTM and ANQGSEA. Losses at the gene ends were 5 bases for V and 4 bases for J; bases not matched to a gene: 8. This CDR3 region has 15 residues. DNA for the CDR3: TGCAGCGTTTGGACAGGCTCGGGGGGGGCCAACGTCCTGACTTTC. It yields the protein CSVWTGSGGANVLTF.

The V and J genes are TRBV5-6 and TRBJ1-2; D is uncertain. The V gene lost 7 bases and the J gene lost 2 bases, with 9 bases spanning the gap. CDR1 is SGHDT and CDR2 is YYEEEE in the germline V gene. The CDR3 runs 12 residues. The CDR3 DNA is TGTGCCAGCGGGCAGATGAACTATGGCTACACCTTC. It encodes CASGQMNYGYTF.

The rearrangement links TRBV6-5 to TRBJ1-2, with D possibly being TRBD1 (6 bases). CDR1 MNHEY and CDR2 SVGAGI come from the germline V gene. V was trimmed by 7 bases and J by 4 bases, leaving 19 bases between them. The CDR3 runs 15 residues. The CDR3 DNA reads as TGTGCCAGCACCACAGCCGGACAGTCGTCCTATGGCTACACCTTC. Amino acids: CASTTAGQSSYGYTF.

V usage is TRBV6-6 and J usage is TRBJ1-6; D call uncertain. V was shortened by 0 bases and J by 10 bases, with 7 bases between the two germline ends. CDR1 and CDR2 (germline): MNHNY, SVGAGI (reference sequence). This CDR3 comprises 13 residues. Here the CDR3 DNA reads TGTGCCAGCAGTTACTCGAGTTTCTCACCCCTCCACTTT. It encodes CASSYSSFSPLHF.

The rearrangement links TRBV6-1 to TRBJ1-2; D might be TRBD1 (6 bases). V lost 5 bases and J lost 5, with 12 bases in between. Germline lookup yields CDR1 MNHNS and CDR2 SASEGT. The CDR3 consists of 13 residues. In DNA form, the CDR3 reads TGTGCCAGCAGTCCAGACAGGAAGTATGGCTACACCTTC. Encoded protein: CASSPDRKYGYTF.

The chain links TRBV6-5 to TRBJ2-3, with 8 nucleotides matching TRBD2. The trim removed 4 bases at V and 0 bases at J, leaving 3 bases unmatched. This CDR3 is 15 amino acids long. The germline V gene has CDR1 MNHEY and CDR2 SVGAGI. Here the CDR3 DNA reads TGTGCCAGCAGTTGGCGGGGGGATAGCACAGATACGCAGTATTTT. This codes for CASSWRGDSTDTQYF.

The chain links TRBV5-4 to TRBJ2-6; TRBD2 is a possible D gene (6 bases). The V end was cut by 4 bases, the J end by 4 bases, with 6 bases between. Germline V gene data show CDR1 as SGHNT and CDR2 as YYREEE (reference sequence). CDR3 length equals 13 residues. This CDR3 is CASSRGGANVLTF. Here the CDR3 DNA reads TGTGCCAGCAGCCGGGGGGGGGCCAACGTCCTGACTTTC.

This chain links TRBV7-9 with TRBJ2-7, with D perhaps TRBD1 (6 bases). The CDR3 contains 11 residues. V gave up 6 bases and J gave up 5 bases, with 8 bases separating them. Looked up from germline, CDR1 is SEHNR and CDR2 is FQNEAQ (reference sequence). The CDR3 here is CASRAGDEQYF. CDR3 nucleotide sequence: TGTGCCAGCAGAGCAGGGGACGAGCAGTACTTC.

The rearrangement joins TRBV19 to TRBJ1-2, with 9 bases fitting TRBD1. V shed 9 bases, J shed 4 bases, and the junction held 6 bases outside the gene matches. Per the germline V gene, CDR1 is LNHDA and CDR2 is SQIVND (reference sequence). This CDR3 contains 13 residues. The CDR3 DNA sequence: TGTGCCAGCGGGACAGGGCCTGCCTATGGCTACACCTTC. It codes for CASGTGPAYGYTF.

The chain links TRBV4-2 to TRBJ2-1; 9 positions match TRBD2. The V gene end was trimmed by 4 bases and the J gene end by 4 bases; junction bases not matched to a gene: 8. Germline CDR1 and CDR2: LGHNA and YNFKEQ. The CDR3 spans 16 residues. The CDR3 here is CASSPQWAGGYNEQFF. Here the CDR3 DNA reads TGTGCCAGCAGCCCTCAGTGGGCGGGGGGGTACAATGAGCAGTTCTTC.

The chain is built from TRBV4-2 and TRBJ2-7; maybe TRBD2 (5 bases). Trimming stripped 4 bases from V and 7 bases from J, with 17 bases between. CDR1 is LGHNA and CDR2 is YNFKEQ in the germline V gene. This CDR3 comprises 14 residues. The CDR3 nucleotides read TGTGCCAGCAGCCCGCGGCCGGGGAGCTTAGAGCAGTACTTC. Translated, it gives CASSPRPGSLEQYF.

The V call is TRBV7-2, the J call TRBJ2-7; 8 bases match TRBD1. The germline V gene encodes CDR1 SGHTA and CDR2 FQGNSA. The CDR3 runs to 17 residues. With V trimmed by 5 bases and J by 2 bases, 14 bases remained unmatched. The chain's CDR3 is CASSRPFTGGPAYEQYF. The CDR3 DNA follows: TGTGCCAGCAGCCGTCCGTTTACAGGGGGTCCAGCCTACGAGCAGTACTTC.

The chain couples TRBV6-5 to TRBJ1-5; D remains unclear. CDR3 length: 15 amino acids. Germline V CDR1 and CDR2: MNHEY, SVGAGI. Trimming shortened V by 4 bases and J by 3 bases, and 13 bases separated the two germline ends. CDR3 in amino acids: CASSSVGVLNQPQHF. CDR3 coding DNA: TGTGCCAGCAGTTCCGTAGGAGTCCTCAATCAGCCCCAGCATTTT.

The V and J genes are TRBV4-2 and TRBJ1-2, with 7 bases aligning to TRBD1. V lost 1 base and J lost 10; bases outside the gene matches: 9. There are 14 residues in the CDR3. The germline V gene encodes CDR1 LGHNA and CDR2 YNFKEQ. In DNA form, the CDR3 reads TGTGCCAGCAGCCAAGCAGACAGGGTCCCTGTCTACACCTTC. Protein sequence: CASSQADRVPVYTF.

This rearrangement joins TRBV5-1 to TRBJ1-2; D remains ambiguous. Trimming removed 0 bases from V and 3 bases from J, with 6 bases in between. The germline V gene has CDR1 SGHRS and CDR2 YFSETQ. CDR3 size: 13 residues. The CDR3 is CASSLDSYYGYTF. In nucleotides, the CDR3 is TGCGCCAGCAGCTTGGACTCGTACTATGGCTACACCTTC.

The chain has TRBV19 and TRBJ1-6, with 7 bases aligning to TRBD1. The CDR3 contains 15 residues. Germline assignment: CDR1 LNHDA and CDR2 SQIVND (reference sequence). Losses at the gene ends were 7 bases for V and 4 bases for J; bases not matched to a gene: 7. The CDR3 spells CASTGQTLYNSPLHF. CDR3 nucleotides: TGTGCCAGTACGGGACAGACCCTTTATAATTCACCCCTCCACTTT. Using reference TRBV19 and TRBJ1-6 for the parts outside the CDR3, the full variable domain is DGGITQSPKYLFRKEGQNVTLSCEQNLNHDAMYWYRQDPGQGLRLIYYSQIVNDFQKGDIAEGYSVSREKKESFPLTVTSAQKNPTAFYLCASTGQTLYNSPLHFGNGTRLTVT.

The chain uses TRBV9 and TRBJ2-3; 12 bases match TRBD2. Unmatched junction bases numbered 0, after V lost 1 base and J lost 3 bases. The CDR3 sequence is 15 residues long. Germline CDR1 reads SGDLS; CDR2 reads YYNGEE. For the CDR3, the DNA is TGTGCCAGCAGCGTAACTAGCGGGGGGACAGATACGCAGTATTTT. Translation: CASSVTSGGTDTQYF.

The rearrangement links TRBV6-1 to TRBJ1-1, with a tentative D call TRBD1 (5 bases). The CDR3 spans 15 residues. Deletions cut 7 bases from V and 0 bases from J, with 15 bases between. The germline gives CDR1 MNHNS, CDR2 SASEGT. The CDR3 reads CASNFPTVLNTEAFF. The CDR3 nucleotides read TGTGCCAGCAACTTCCCGACAGTTTTGAACACTGAAGCTTTCTTT.

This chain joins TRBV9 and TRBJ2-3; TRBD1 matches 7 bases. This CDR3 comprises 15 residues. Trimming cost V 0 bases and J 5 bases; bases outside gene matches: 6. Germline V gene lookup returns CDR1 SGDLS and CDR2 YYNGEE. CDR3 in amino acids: CASSVGKGGIDTQYF. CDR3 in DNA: TGTGCCAGCAGCGTAGGTAAAGGGGGCATAGATACGCAGTATTTT. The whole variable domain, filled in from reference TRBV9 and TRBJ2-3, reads DSGVTQTPKHLITATGQRVTLRCSPRSGDLSVYWYQQSLDQGLQFLIQYYNGEERAKGNILERFSAQQFPDLHSELNLSSLELGDSALYFCASSVGKGGIDTQYFGPGTRLTVL.